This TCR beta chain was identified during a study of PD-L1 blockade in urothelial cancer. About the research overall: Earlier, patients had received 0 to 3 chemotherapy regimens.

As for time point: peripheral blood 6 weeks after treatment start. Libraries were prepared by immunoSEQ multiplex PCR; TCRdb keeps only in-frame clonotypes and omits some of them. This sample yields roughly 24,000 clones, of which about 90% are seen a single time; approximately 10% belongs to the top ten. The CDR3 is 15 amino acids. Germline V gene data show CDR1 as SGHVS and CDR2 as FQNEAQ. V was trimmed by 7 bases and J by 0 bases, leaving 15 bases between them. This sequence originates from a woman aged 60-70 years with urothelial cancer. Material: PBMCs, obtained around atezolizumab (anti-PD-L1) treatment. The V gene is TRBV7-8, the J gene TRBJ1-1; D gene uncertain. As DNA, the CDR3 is TGTGCCAGCACATCCGTTGGGAGGATGAACACTGAAGCTTTCTTT. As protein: CASTSVGRMNTEAFF.